The 10 T cell receptor beta chains listed next were all sequenced from one sample in a study of shared clonotypes between healthy human individuals (dated by TCRdb to 2020 to 2021). For the CD8 naive samples, CD45RO-negative cells were positively selected for CCR7, yielding a CD45RA+CCR7+ population from which TemRA cells were excluded. Library preparation was by the immunoSEQ multiplex PCR assay. This immuneACCESS table, as held by TCRdb, lists in-frame sequences with V and J called but not all clones. Of the missing ones, under half trace to an unresolved V gene in checked studies; the others have no known cause. The sample table records about 2.1 million clones; about 94% of these occur just once. The ten largest clonotypes hold about 1.6% of the sample. The material sequenced was naive CD8+ T cells from PBMCs. Read against the paper, the sample's cell subset or site label means: CD45RA+CCR7+. These TCRs come from a young man in good health. Some clones in this sample may be carry-over from other donors' samples.

The V call is TRBV11-2, the J call TRBJ2-7, with 8 bases that match TRBD2. The germline V gene has CDR1 SGHAT and CDR2 FQNNGV. The CDR3 runs 16 residues. Trimming took 0 bases from V and 4 from J; bases not matched to a gene: 8. CDR3 region: CASSLEASGYGYEQYF. CDR3 sequence (DNA): TGTGCCAGCAGCTTAGAGGCTAGCGGGTATGGTTACGAGCAGTACTTC.

The J gene is TRBJ2-7, the V gene TRBV9; the D call may be TRBD1 or TRBD2 (5 bases each). V was trimmed by 4 bases and J by 3 bases, leaving 17 bases between them. Per the germline V gene, CDR1 is SGDLS and CDR2 is YYNGEE. This CDR3 is built from 15 residues. The CDR3 is CASSPYQGEYYEQYF. The CDR3 region has the DNA TGTGCCAGCAGCCCCTACCAGGGAGAGTACTACGAGCAGTACTTC. Full variable domain (missing parts from reference TRBV9 and TRBJ2-7): DSGVTQTPKHLITATGQRVTLRCSPRSGDLSVYWYQQSLDQGLQFLIQYYNGEERAKGNILERFSAQQFPDLHSELNLSSLELGDSALYFCASSPYQGEYYEQYFGPGTRLTVT.

The rearrangement joins TRBV5-6 to TRBJ2-7, with 9 nucleotides matching TRBD1. V dropped 1 base and J dropped 4; count of bases not matched to a gene: 3. From germline, CDR1 is SGHDT and CDR2 YYEEEE. CDR3 length: 14 residues. The CDR3 coding sequence is TGTGCCAGCAGCTTGTGGGACAGGGAATACGAGCAGTACTTC. This gives the protein CASSLWDREYEQYF.

The genes are TRBV7-8 and TRBJ2-2; perhaps TRBD1 as D (6 bases). CDR3 size: 14 residues. V was pared by 7 bases and J by 0 bases, with 9 bases between. Germline V lookup: CDR1 SGHVS, CDR2 FQNEAQ. CDR3 loop: CASTRTANTGELFF. The CDR3 DNA sequence: TGTGCCAGCACCCGGACAGCGAACACCGGGGAGCTGTTTTTT.

The chain combines TRBV19 with TRBJ1-5; a weak D match, TRBD1 (5 bases). The CDR3 consists of 14 residues. V was clipped by 5 bases and J by 3 bases, with 11 bases between them. Germline assignment: CDR1 LNHDA and CDR2 SQIVND (reference sequence). Written as DNA, the CDR3 is TGTGCCAGTAGTGATGACAGTTTCAATCAGCCCCAGCATTTT. The encoded protein is CASSDDSFNQPQHF.

To note about this clone: The same CDR3 arises from other DNA sequences in this sample as well. The chain combines TRBV6-5 with TRBJ1-2; D unresolved. Trimming took off 0 bases at V and 2 bases at J, with 4 bases between the two ends. The germline CDR1 and CDR2 sequences are MNHEY and SVGAGI. The CDR3 is made up of 13 amino acids. In DNA form, the CDR3 reads TGTGCCAGCAGTTACTCGTGGAACTATGGCTACACCTTC. This codes for CASSYSWNYGYTF.

The sample holds one count of this clone. The chain uses TRBV29-1 and TRBJ2-7, with 7 bases lining up with TRBD2. The CDR3 is made up of 11 amino acids. J was trimmed by 6 bases and V by 8 bases; bases with no gene match: 7. Per the germline V gene, CDR1 is SQVTM and CDR2 is ANQGSEA. In nucleotides, the CDR3 is TGCAGCTCGCGGGAGAGGGGCGAGCAGTACTTC. Amino acid sequence: CSSRERGEQYF.

The genes are TRBV27 and TRBJ1-1; D may be TRBD1 (5 bases). Trimming cost V 9 bases and J 0 bases, with 14 bases left between them. This CDR3 spans 14 amino acids. The germline V gene encodes CDR1 MNHEY and CDR2 SMNVEV (reference sequence). Written as DNA, the CDR3 is TGTGCCAGTAGACCGGGACGGATGAACACTGAAGCTTTCTTT. It yields the protein CASRPGRMNTEAFF.

The V gene is TRBV2, the J gene TRBJ2-3; 11 bases agree with TRBD1. This CDR3 is 15 amino acids long. The germline V gene encodes CDR1 SNHLY and CDR2 FYNNEI. The V gene end was trimmed by 3 bases and the J gene end by 4 bases; junction bases not matched to a gene: 3. This CDR3 is CASSEGQGVADTQYF. The CDR3 region has the DNA TGTGCCAGCAGTGAGGGACAGGGGGTGGCAGATACGCAGTATTTT. The full variable domain, with the rest looked up from reference TRBV2 and TRBJ2-3, is EPEVTQTPSHQVTQMGQEVILRCVPISNHLYFYWYRQILGQKVEFLVSFYNNEISEKSEIFDDQFSVERPDGSNFTLKIRSTKLEDSAMYFCASSEGQGVADTQYFGPGTRLTVL.

This clone appeared a single time. The chain employs TRBV19 and TRBJ2-7, with unresolved D. The V and J ends lost 5 bases and 3 bases respectively, with 11 bases between them. Germline-derived CDR1 and CDR2 are LNHDA and SQIVND (reference sequence). CDR3 length: 13 residues. The CDR3 is CASSHVAHYEQYF. The CDR3 DNA reads as TGTGCCAGTAGTCACGTAGCCCACTACGAGCAGTACTTC. The full variable domain, rest sourced from reference TRBV19 and TRBJ2-7, is DGGITQSPKYLFRKEGQNVTLSCEQNLNHDAMYWYRQDPGQGLRLIYYSQIVNDFQKGDIAEGYSVSREKKESFPLTVTSAQKNPTAFYLCASSHVAHYEQYFGPGTRLTVT.